This T cell receptor beta chain was recorded in a study of tumor and adjacent non-tumor tissue in lung cancer. Looking at the study overall: Aged about 30 to 85 years, patients included nine to eleven men and 4 to 6 women with stage I to III disease. Each sample yielded around 4 million productive TCRbeta reads on average.

Worth noting for this clonotype: What it binds is not known. This CDR3 is missing its conserved last phenylalanine or tryptophan, likely due to a read error.

Three rounds of nested PCR, following a modified ARM-PCR protocol, produced the TCRbeta library. TCRdb analysed the multiplex PCR reads with MiXCR anew, one entry per CDR3 protein. The sample includes tens of thousands of distinct CDR3 sequences, roughly three fifths of them seen just once. No cell sorting was done before RNA was extracted from the tissue. This non-tumor lung sample came from over 3 cm beyond the tumor edge. General study results and limits: In normal lung, the top 100 clones were significantly more dominant than in tumor.

Sequenced input: distant non-tumor lung tissue. The clonotype originates from a woman in her 40s with non-small cell lung cancer.

In DNA, the CDR3 is TGTGCCAGCAGCTGGACTATCGTAAACAATGAGCAGTTCATC. Protein: CASSWTIVNNEQFI. This chain links TRBV11-2 with TRBJ2-1; a possible D gene is TRBD2 (6 bases). V shed 4 bases and J shed 5 bases, with 12 bases lying between them. The V gene's germline CDR1 is SGHAT and CDR2 FQNNGV. CDR3 length: 14 amino acids.